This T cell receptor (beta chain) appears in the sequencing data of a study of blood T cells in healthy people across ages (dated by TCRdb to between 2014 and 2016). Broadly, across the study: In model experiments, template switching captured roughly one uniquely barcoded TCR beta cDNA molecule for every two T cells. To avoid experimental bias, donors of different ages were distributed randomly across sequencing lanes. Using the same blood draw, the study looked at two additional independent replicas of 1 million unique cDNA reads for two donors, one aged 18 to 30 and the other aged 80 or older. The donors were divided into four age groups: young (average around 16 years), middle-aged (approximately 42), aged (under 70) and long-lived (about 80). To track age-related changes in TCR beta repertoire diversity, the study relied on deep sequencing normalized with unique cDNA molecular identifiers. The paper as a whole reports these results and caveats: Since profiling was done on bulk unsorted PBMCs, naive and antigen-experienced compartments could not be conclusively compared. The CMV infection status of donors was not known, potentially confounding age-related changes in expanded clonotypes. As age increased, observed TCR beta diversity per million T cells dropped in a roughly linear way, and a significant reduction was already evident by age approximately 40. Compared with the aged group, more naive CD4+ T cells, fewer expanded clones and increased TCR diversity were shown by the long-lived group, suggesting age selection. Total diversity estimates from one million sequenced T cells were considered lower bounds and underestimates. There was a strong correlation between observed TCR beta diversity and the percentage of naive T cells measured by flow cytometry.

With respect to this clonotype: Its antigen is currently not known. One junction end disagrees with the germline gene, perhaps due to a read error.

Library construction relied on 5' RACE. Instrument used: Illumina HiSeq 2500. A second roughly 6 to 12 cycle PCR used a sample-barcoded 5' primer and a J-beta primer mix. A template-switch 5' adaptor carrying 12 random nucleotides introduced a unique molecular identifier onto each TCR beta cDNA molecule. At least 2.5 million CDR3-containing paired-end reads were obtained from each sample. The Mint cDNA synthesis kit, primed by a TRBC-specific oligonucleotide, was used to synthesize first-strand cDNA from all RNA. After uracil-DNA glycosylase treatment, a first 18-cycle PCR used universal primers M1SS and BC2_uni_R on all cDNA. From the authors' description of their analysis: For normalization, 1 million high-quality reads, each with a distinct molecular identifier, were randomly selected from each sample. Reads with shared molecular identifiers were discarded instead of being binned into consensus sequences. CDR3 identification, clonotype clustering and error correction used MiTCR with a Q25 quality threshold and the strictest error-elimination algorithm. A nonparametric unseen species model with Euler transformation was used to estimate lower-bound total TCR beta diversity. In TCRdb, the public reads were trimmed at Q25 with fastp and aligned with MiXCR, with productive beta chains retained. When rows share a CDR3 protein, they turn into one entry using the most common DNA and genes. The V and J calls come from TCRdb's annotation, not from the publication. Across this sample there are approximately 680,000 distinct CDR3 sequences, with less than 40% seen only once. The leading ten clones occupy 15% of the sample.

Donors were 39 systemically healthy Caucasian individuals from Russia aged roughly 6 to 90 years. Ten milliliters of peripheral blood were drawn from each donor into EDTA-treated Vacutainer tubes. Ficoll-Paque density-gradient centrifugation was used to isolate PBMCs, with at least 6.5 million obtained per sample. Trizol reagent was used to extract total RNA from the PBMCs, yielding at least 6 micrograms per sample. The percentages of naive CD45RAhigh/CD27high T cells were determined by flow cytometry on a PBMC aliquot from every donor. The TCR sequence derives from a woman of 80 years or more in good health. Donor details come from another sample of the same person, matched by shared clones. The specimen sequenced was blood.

The CDR3 amino acid sequence is: CASSPGHLTGERFF. Read as DNA, the sequence is TGTGCCAGCAGCCCGGGCCACCTCACCGGGGAGCGGTTTTTT. The V and J segments used are TRBV7-2 and TRBJ2-2; the best D guess is TRBD2, with 5 bases matching. The germline V gene provides CDR1 SGHTA and CDR2 FQGNSA. From cysteine to phenylalanine, the CDR3 is 14 amino acids long. The CDR3 DNA has 42 bases and is translated from base 1.